Listed below are T cell receptor beta chains from one sample, sequenced in a study of T cell changes during pregnancy in multiple sclerosis. Libraries were prepared by immunoSEQ multiplex PCR; TCRdb keeps only in-frame clonotypes and omits some of them. The repertoire has over 55,000 clones, 70% to 90% of them found once; the top ten carry 2% to 3%. The sequences come from peripheral blood, collected in the first trimester of pregnancy. The receptor set was obtained from a female donor with multiple sclerosis, enrolled in a pregnancy study. Each CDR3 is given with its conserved first and last residue. D genes are given only for firm matches. Only part of the rows carry a size: once, few, many, or a class if the clone is expanded.

d_call j_call v_call clone_size cdr3_aa cdr3_nt
TRBD1 TRBJ2-7 TRBV6-4 . CASSRQGDGSYEQYF TGTGCCAGCAGCAGACAGGGGGATGGGTCCTACGAGCAGTACTTC
. TRBJ1-5 TRBV19 . CASSTYSNSNQPQHF TGTGCCAGTAGTACCTACAGTAATAGCAATCAGCCCCAGCATTTT
. TRBJ2-7 TRBV9 . CASSGGLPYEQYF TGTGCCAGCAGCGGAGGCCTCCCCTACGAGCAGTACTTC
. TRBJ2-3 TRBV5-1 . CASSADRASTDTQYF TGCGCCAGCAGCGCGGACAGAGCCAGCACAGATACGCAGTATTTT
. TRBJ1-1 TRBV7-8 . CASSLAAYTEAFF TGTGCCAGCAGCTTAGCCGCGTACACTGAAGCTTTCTTT
TRBD1 TRBJ1-2 TRBV5-1 . CASSLGDRGLGYTF TGCGCCAGCAGCTTGGGGGACAGGGGGCTTGGCTACACCTTC
TRBD1 TRBJ2-7 TRBV27 . CASSLRDRTLYEQYF TGTGCCAGCAGTTTACGGGACAGGACCTTGTACGAGCAGTACTTC
. TRBJ2-7 TRBV5-1 few CASSLTPGYEQYF TGCGCCAGCAGCTTAACTCCAGGCTACGAGCAGTACTTC
TRBD1 TRBJ2-2 TRBV5-6 . CASSYKDRAIGELFF TGTGCCAGCAGCTACAAAGACAGGGCCATCGGGGAGCTGTTTTTT
TRBD1 TRBJ1-1 TRBV6-5 once CASSYRQGGGTEAFF TGTGCCAGCAGTTACAGACAGGGGGGAGGCACTGAAGCTTTCTTT
. TRBJ1-2 TRBV10-3 few CAISESTRGGYGYTF TGTGCCATCAGTGAGTCGACTAGGGGCGGCTATGGCTACACCTTC
. TRBJ2-7 TRBV9 . CASSVEDSSYEQYF TGTGCCAGCAGCGTAGAGGACAGTTCCTACGAGCAGTACTTC
TRBD2 TRBJ2-4 TRBV4-2 . CASSQNPLAGGTQYF TGTGCCAGCAGCCAGAATCCACTAGCGGGGGGAACTCAGTACTTC
. TRBJ2-7 TRBV11-1 . CASSLDGIEQYF TGTGCCAGCAGCCTGGACGGGATCGAGCAGTACTTC
TRBD2 TRBJ2-1 TRBV7-3 . CASSLKRLAEEQFF TGTGCCAGCAGCTTAAAAAGACTAGCGGAGGAGCAGTTCTTC
. TRBJ1-5 TRBV6-1 . CASSGLSQPQHF TGTGCCAGCAGTGGGCTTAGCCAGCCCCAGCATTTT
. TRBJ2-5 TRBV13 . CASSLPTGQETQYF TGTGCCAGCAGCTTACCCACGGGGCAAGAGACCCAGTACTTC
. TRBJ1-2 TRBV7-8 . CASSLDRRGRTNYGYTF TGTGCCAGCAGCTTAGATCGGAGGGGTAGGACTAACTATGGCTACACCTTC
TRBD2 TRBJ2-4 TRBV15 . CATSRDVRLAGGLVAKNIQYF TGTGCCACCAGCAGAGATGTAAGACTAGCGGGAGGCCTAGTAGCCAAAAACATTCAGTACTTC
. TRBJ1-1 TRBV29-1 . CSVEGTDAGDTEAFF TGCAGCGTTGAAGGGACGGACGCCGGGGACACTGAAGCTTTCTTT
TRBD2 TRBJ2-2 TRBV27 . CASSLGLLTGELFF TGTGCCAGCAGTTTGGGACTACTGACCGGGGAGCTGTTTTTT
TRBD1 TRBJ1-1 TRBV27 once CASSYVGTGGWRTEAFF TGTGCCAGCAGTTACGTGGGGACAGGGGGATGGAGGACTGAAGCTTTCTTT
. TRBJ1-2 TRBV5-3 . CARNPPRGDYGYTF TGTGCCAGAAACCCCCCCAGGGGCGACTATGGCTACACCTTC
. TRBJ2-3 TRBV5-1 . CASSWTPTDTQYF TGCGCCAGCAGCTGGACACCCACAGATACGCAGTATTTT
. TRBJ1-1 TRBV14 few CASSPILIGGTEAFF TGTGCCAGCAGCCCCATACTAATCGGTGGCACTGAAGCTTTCTTT
. TRBJ1-1 TRBV19 . CASTLQSGVTNTEAFF TGTGCCAGTACCCTCCAGTCAGGGGTCACGAACACTGAAGCTTTCTTT
. TRBJ1-4 TRBV7-2 . CASSRRGGGEKLFF TGTGCCAGCAGCCGACGCGGGGGCGGTGAAAAACTGTTTTTT
. TRBJ2-7 TRBV6-1 . CASSESKGSGRYF TGTGCCAGCAGTGAAAGTAAGGGTTCAGGGCGGTACTTC